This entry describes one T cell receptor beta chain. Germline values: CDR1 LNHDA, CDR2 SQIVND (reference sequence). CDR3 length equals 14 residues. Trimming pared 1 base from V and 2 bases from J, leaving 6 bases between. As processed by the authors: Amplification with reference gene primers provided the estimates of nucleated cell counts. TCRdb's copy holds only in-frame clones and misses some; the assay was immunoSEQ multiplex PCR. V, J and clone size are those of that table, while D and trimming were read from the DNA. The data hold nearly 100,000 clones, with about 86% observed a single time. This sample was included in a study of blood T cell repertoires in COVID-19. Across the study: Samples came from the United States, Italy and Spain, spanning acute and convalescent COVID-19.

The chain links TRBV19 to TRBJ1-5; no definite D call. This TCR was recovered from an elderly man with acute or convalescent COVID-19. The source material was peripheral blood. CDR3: CASSIATGNQPQHF. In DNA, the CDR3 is TGTGCCAGTAGTATAGCTACAGGCAATCAGCCCCAGCATTTT. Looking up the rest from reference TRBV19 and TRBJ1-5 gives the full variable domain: DGGITQSPKYLFRKEGQNVTLSCEQNLNHDAMYWYRQDPGQGLRLIYYSQIVNDFQKGDIAEGYSVSREKKESFPLTVTSAQKNPTAFYLCASSIATGNQPQHFGDGTRLSIL.